What follows is one T cell receptor (beta chain) and its context. Each sample provided at least 6 micrograms of extracted total RNA. This sample was taken from a study of blood T cells in healthy people across ages. Germline V lookup: CDR1 SQVTM, CDR2 ANQGSEA. The CDR3 consists of 15 residues. The V segment lost 4 bases and the J segment 7 bases; nucleotides outside the gene matches: 15. For the second PCR, which ran for roughly 7 to 11 cycles, a sample-barcoded 5' primer and a J-beta primer mix were used. Each CDR3 protein gets one entry after TCRdb re-called the 5' RACE reads with MiXCR. Of 1,800,000 or so distinct CDR3 sequences listed, roughly 43% are singletons.

The material sequenced was blood. The V and J genes are TRBV29-1 and TRBJ1-2, with TRBD1 matching over 7 bases. The origin of this receptor is a human donor in good health. CDR3 residues: CSVGDEQGRFGGYTF. The CDR3 DNA sequence: TGCAGCGTTGGAGACGAACAGGGGAGGTTTGGTGGCTACACCTTC.